This TCR beta chain was observed in a study of shared clonotypes between healthy human individuals. Trimming stripped 3 bases from V and 2 bases from J, with 7 bases between. This CDR3 is 13 amino acids long. Per the germline V gene, CDR1 is LGHNT and CDR2 is FRNRAP. The table came from immunoSEQ multiplex PCR; TCRdb's copy has only in-frame clones and leaves some out. Among hundreds of thousands of clones listed, about 82% were seen once. The receptor was isolated from a woman in her 40s in good health. Some clones in this sample may be carry-over from other donors' samples. This chain links TRBV12-5 with TRBJ1-1; no firm D call. The material sequenced was PBMCs. The CDR3 here is CASGFVTNTEAFF. As DNA, the CDR3 is TGTGCTAGTGGTTTTGTCACTAACACTGAAGCTTTCTTT.